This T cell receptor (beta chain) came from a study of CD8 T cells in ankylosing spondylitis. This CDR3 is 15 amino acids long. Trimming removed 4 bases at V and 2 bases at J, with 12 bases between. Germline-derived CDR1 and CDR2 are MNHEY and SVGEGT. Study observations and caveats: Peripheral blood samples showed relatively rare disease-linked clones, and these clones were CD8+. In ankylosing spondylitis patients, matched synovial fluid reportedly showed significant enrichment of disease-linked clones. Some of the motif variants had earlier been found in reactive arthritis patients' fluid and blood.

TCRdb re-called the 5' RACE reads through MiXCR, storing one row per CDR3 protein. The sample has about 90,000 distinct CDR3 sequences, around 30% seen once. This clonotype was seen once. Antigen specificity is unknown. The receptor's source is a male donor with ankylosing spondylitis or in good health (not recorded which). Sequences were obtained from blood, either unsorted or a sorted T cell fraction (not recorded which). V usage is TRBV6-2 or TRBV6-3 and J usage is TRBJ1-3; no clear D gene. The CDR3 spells CASSSIRATGNTIYF. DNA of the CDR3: TGTGCCAGCAGTTCCATTAGGGCGACTGGAAACACCATATATTTT.